The 22 T cell receptor beta chains given below trace back to one sample, sequenced in a study of beta chain features in type 1 diabetes. For these TCRs, the target antigens are not known. The study's findings and limits: All four CD4+ subsets from Type 1 diabetes patients carried moderately but significantly shorter TCRB CDR3s.

Of the isolated RNA, all was reverse transcribed, and so the sequenced material was expressed TCRB transcripts. TCRdb's table, derived via immunoSEQ multiplex PCR, lists solely in-frame clones and lacks some. Among 300,000 to 400,000 clones listed, over 8.5% were seen once. What was sequenced was central memory CD4+ T cells from blood. These TCRs come from a young man with type 1 diabetes.

This clone was seen at least ten times. This sequence joins TRBV7-3 and TRBJ2-1; D might be TRBD2 (5 bases). The CDR3 has 15 amino acids. The germline V gene encodes CDR1 SGHTA and CDR2 FQGTGA. Trimming removed 6 bases at V and 2 bases at J, with 14 bases between. CDR3 DNA sequence: TGTGCCAGCAGTCCGAGCGGCCTAACCTACAATGAGCAGTTCTTC. It is translated as CASSPSGLTYNEQFF.

The chain couples TRBV7-3 to TRBJ2-7; the D call may be TRBD1 or TRBD2 (5 bases each). The CDR3 runs to 14 residues. Germline V lookup: CDR1 SGHTA, CDR2 FQGTGA. Between the trimmed V and J ends, which lost 2 bases and 1 base, there was a span of 9 bases. CDR3 in DNA: TGTGCCAGCAGCTTAGGGGACGGTTCCTACGAGCAGTACTTC. Translation gives CASSLGDGSYEQYF.

This clone occurred many times. J is TRBJ2-4 and V is TRBV2; TRBD2 agrees at 7 bases. V shed 6 bases, J shed 3 bases, and the junction held 5 bases outside the gene matches. The CDR3 is 14 amino acids. From germline, CDR1 is SNHLY and CDR2 FYNNEI. CDR3 sequence reads: CASRREEGKNIQYF. The CDR3 DNA is TGTGCCAGCAGACGGGAGGAGGGCAAAAACATTCAGTACTTC. The whole variable domain, filled in from reference TRBV2 and TRBJ2-4, reads EPEVTQTPSHQVTQMGQEVILRCVPISNHLYFYWYRQILGQKVEFLVSFYNNEISEKSEIFDDQFSVERPDGSNFTLKIRSTKLEDSAMYFCASRREEGKNIQYFGAGTRLSVL.

The V call is TRBV28, the J call TRBJ2-3, with D possibly called TRBD1 or TRBD2 (5 bases each). The germline V and J ends were trimmed by 10 bases and 0 bases, with 11 bases remaining between them. CDR1 and CDR2 (germline): MDHEN, SYDVKM. This CDR3 comprises 13 residues. The CDR3 spells CAIRDRSTDTQYF. The CDR3 DNA reads as TGTGCCATCCGGGACCGCAGCACAGATACGCAGTATTTT.

CDR3 DNA sequence: TGTGCCAGCAGCGGAGGGAACACTGAAGCTTTCTTT. Encoded protein: CASSGGNTEAFF. This chain joins TRBV25-1 and TRBJ1-1, with D unclear. The CDR3 spans 12 residues. V was shortened by 6 bases and J by 1 base, with 6 bases between the two germline ends. Germline V gene lookup returns CDR1 MGHDK and CDR2 SYGVNS.

In its sample, this clone was seen a few times. This chain connects TRBV5-8 to TRBJ2-5; TRBD2 matches at 7 bases. This CDR3 comprises 15 residues. Germline V gene sequence: CDR1 SGHTS, CDR2 YDEGEE. J lost 1 base, V lost 1 base, and 4 bases had no gene match. CDR3 nucleotide sequence: TGTGCCAGCAGCTTGAATGCGGGAGCCCAAGAGACCCAGTACTTC. Protein product: CASSLNAGAQETQYF.

This chain connects TRBV27 to TRBJ2-6, with no clear D. The CDR3 consists of 17 residues. In germline, CDR1 is MNHEY, CDR2 SMNVEV (reference sequence). V lost 3 bases and J lost 2, with 14 bases in between. CDR3 sequence: CASSLGGNGPGANVLTF. CDR3 DNA: TGTGCCAGCAGTTTGGGCGGTAACGGTCCTGGGGCCAACGTCCTGACTTTC.

This clone was observed a handful of times. This rearrangement joins TRBV7-9 to TRBJ1-2, with a tentative D call TRBD1 (6 bases). The V and J ends lost 5 bases and 8 bases respectively, with 18 bases between them. CDR1 and CDR2 from the germline V gene are SEHNR and FQNEAQ (reference sequence). The CDR3 spans 14 residues. The chain's CDR3 is CASSPETGLGGYTF. The CDR3 nucleotides read TGTGCCAGCAGCCCCGAAACAGGGCTGGGCGGCTACACCTTC. Full variable domain (outside the CDR3, taken from reference TRBV7-9 and TRBJ1-2): DTGVSQNPRHKITKRGQNVTFRCDPISEHNRLYWYRQTLGQGPEFLTYFQNEAQLEKSRLLSDRFSAERPKGSFSTLEIQRTEQGDSAMYLCASSPETGLGGYTFGSGTRLTVV.

This clone was found a few times. The chain links TRBV4-2 to TRBJ2-1; 12 bases fit TRBD2. Germline values: CDR1 LGHNA, CDR2 YNFKEQ. The V gene end was trimmed by 0 bases and the J gene end by 7 bases; junction bases not matched to a gene: 7. This CDR3 has 17 amino acids. This CDR3 is CASSQDPTSGRTNEQFF. The DNA of the CDR3 is TGTGCCAGCAGCCAAGATCCGACTAGCGGGAGAACGAATGAGCAGTTCTTC.

The chain links TRBV7-3 to TRBJ2-7, with TRBD2 identical over 7 bases. The trim removed 4 bases at V and 3 bases at J, leaving 9 bases unmatched. Germline CDR1 reads SGHTA; CDR2 reads FQGTGA. The CDR3 is made up of 15 amino acids. The DNA for the CDR3 is TGTGCCAGCAGCTCCCTATCTAGCGGACGCTACGAGCAGTACTTC. Protein: CASSSLSSGRYEQYF.

This clone was detected a few times. The chain combines TRBV7-9 with TRBJ2-2, with TRBD2 as a possible D gene (5 bases). Trimming cost V 9 bases and J 5 bases, with 13 bases left between them. The germline V gene has CDR1 SEHNR and CDR2 FQNEAQ (reference sequence). There are 13 residues in the CDR3. The CDR3 is CASAGVGTGELFF. CDR3 nucleotide sequence: TGTGCCAGTGCCGGGGTCGGGACCGGGGAGCTGTTTTTT.

V and J are TRBV7-2 and TRBJ1-1, with D possibly matching TRBD1 (6 bases). CDR1 SGHTA and CDR2 FQGNSA come from the germline V gene. The V and J ends lost 7 bases and 5 bases respectively, with 20 bases between them. This CDR3 has 15 residues. DNA of the CDR3: TGTGCCAGCAATCTTTACCCAATAACAGGGACTGAAGCTTTCTTT. It specifies CASNLYPITGTEAFF.

This clone was observed many times. This chain joins TRBV4-2 and TRBJ1-5, with D possibly matching TRBD1 (6 bases). Deletions cut 0 bases from V and 2 bases from J, with 11 bases between. This CDR3 comprises 16 residues. Germline lookup yields CDR1 LGHNA and CDR2 YNFKEQ. CDR3 DNA sequence: TGTGCCAGCAGCCAAGAGGGGAACAGGGGCAATCAGCCCCAGCATTTT. Translated, it gives CASSQEGNRGNQPQHF.

This clone was detected only a few times. The V gene is TRBV10-3, the J gene TRBJ2-1, with D perhaps TRBD2 (5 bases). The V and J ends lost 2 bases and 5 bases respectively, with 22 bases between them. The germline V gene has CDR1 ENHRY and CDR2 SYGVKD. The length of the CDR3 is 18 residues. The CDR3 coding sequence is TGTGCCATCAGTGAGGCAAAGGTGAGGGCCGTACCAAACAATGAGCAGTTCTTC. Its protein product is CAISEAKVRAVPNNEQFF.

This clone was counted only a few times. V is TRBV7-3 and J is TRBJ2-7; TRBD2 agrees at 10 bases. The CDR3 is 14 amino acids. J gave up 6 bases and V 4 bases, and 6 bases lay outside the gene matches. Germline V gene lookup returns CDR1 SGHTA and CDR2 FQGTGA. CDR3 residues: CASSSTSGTREQYF. The CDR3 DNA follows: TGTGCCAGCAGCTCCACTAGCGGGACCCGCGAGCAGTACTTC.

A few counts support this clone. The identical CDR3 is also encoded by other nucleotide sequences in the sample. V usage is TRBV7-9 and J usage is TRBJ1-2; possible D gene TRBD1, 5 bases. Trimming removed 1 base at V and 1 base at J, with 10 bases between. Per the germline V gene, CDR1 is SEHNR and CDR2 is FQNEAQ (reference sequence). The CDR3 is 15 residues long. This chain's CDR3 is CASSLGGNRNYGYTF. CDR3 bases: TGTGCCAGCAGCTTAGGGGGGAACCGTAACTATGGCTACACCTTC.

V is TRBV6-6 and J is TRBJ2-1; TRBD1 might be the D (6 bases). The CDR3 totals 13 residues. The V end lost 5 bases, the J end lost 4 bases, and 9 bases lay between the germline ends. Germline CDR1 MNHNY, CDR2 SVGAGI (reference sequence). The CDR3 protein is CASSVTGYNEQFF. The CDR3 nucleotides read TGTGCCAGCAGTGTCACAGGGTACAATGAGCAGTTCTTC.

This chain connects TRBV21-1 to TRBJ2-1; the table's D call, TRBD2, has no DNA check behind it. TRBV21-1 is a pseudogene locus. The CDR3 is 15 amino acids. The CDR3 is CASSTRLAVYNEQFF. The CDR3 DNA sequence: TGTGCCAGCAGCACCCGACTAGCGGTTTACAATGAGCAGTTCTTC.

J is TRBJ2-5 and V is TRBV28; perhaps TRBD1 as D (6 bases). Matching the DNA end better, TRBJ2-7 makes the J call doubtful. Germline CDR1 and CDR2: MDHEN and SYDVKM. The CDR3 runs 13 residues. CDR3 bases: TGTGCCAGCAGGCCACCACAGGGCTACGAGCAGTACTTC. It yields the protein CASRPPQGYEQYF.

In its sample, this clone was seen many times. The rearrangement uses TRBV7-2 and TRBJ1-1; D is unresolved. V was trimmed by 2 bases and J by 5 bases, leaving 6 bases between them. The length of the CDR3 is 12 residues. Germline V gene data show CDR1 as SGHTA and CDR2 as FQGNSA. The CDR3 protein is CASSLYGTEAFF. For the CDR3, the DNA is TGTGCCAGCAGCTTATATGGGACTGAAGCTTTCTTT. Full variable domain (rest looked up from reference TRBV7-2 and TRBJ1-1): GAGVSQSPSNKVTEKGKDVELRCDPISGHTALYWYRQSLGQGLEFLIYFQGNSAPDKSGLPSDRFSAERTGGSVSTLTIQRTQQEDSAVYLCASSLYGTEAFFGQGTRLTVV.

This chain connects TRBV27 to TRBJ2-6; TRBD1 matches at 8 bases. V shed 2 bases, J shed 0 bases, and the junction held 9 bases outside the gene matches. This CDR3 contains 19 residues. CDR1 and CDR2 from the germline V gene are MNHEY and SMNVEV (reference sequence). The CDR3 loop is CASSLRGTGRLSGANVLTF. The CDR3, as DNA: TGTGCCAGCAGTTTACGGGGGACAGGCCGGCTCTCTGGGGCCAACGTCCTGACTTTC.

The rearrangement joins TRBV5-1 to TRBJ2-3; a possible D gene is TRBD2 (6 bases). Germline CDR1 is SGHRS and CDR2 is YFSETQ. With 2 bases removed from V and 0 bases from J, the gap between germline ends came to 13 bases. This CDR3 comprises 16 residues. In DNA form, the CDR3 reads TGCGCCAGCAGCTTAGCCAGGAGGGCTAGCACAGATACGCAGTATTTT. Its translation is CASSLARRASTDTQYF. Filled out from reference TRBV5-1 and TRBJ2-3, the complete variable domain reads KAGVTQTPRYLIKTRGQQVTLSCSPISGHRSVSWYQQTPGQGLQFLFEYFSETQRNKGNFPGRFSGRQFSNSRSEMNVSTLELGDSALYLCASSLARRASTDTQYFGPGTRLTVL.